What follows describes a single T cell receptor beta chain. These data are taken from a study of cytomegalovirus exposure and HLA in healthy donors. The PCR contained 60 Vbeta and 13 Jbeta primers. Some clones are missing from TCRdb's copy, which holds only in-frame ones; the method was immunoSEQ multiplex PCR. In the table there are more than 85,000 clones, approximately 76% of which are singletons. Trimming removed 8 bases at V and 1 base at J, with 15 bases between. This CDR3 comprises 14 residues. Per the germline V gene, CDR1 is MNHEY and CDR2 is SVGAGI. Sequenced sample: PBMCs. This clonotype originated in a woman in her forties or fifties in good health and CMV-seropositive. The rearrangement joins TRBV6-5 to TRBJ2-7; weak D call: TRBD2 (6 bases). CDR3 sequence reads: CASGTGTGSYEQYF. In DNA form, the CDR3 reads TGTGCCAGCGGAACCGGGACTGGTTCCTACGAGCAGTACTTC.